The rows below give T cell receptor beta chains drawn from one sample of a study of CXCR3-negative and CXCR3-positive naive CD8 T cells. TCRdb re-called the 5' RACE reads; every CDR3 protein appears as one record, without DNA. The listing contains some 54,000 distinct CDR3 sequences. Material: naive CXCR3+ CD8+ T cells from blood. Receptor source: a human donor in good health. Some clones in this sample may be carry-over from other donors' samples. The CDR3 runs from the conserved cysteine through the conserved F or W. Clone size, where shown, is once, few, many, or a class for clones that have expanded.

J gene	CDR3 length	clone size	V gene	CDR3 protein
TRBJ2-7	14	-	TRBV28	CASSFGDWSYEQYF
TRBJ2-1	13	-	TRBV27	CASSWTSGDEQFF
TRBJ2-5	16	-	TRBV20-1	CSARDPTPGQEETQYF
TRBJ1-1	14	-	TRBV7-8	CASSLRGGWTEAFF
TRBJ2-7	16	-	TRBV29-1	CSVEDQKYGDPYEQYF
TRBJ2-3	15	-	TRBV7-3	CASSLKWTSTDTQYF
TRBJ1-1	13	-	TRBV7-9	CAGQGTSNTEAFF
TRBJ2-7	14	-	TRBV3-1	CASAGLAGVKEQYF
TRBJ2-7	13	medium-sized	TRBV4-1	CASSQGQGFEQYF
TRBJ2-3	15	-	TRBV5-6	CASSLAGGPGDTQYF
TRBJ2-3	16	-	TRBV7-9	CASLALAGGAEDTQYF
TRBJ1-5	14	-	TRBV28	CATSVDRANQPQHF
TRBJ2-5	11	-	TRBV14	CASSQVETQYF
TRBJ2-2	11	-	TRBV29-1	CSVGDPGELFF
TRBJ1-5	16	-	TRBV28	CASSSKGGETVEPQHF
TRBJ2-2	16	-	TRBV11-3	CASSLGRGEYAGELFF
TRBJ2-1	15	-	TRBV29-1	CSVETFEPPYNEQFF
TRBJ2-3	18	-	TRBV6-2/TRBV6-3	CASSYSRPGSWAVDTQYF
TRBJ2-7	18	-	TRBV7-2	CASSSPHGRTSGAYEQYF
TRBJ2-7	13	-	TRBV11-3	CASSYRASYEQYF
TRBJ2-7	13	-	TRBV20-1	CSATSGPSYEQYF
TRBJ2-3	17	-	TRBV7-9	CASSLAGLATRTDTQYF
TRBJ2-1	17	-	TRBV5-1	CASSNARAGVWNNEQFF
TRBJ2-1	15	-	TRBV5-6	CASSSRLAPYNEQFF
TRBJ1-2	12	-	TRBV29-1	CSVGGPNYGYTF
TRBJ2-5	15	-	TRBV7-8	CASSLPAGAQETQYF
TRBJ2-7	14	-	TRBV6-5	CASTQGLGAYEQYF
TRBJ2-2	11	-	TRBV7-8	CASYFTGELFF
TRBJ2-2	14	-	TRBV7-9	CASSTGANTGELFF
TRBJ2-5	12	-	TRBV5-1	CASSFTAETQYF
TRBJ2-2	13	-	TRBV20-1	CSGLADPTGELFF
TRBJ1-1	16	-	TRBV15	CATSRDVLGVGTEAFF
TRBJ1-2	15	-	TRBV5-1	CASSLTRDGDYGYTF
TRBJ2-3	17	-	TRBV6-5	CASSRTSGGEAPDTQYF
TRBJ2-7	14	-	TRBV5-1	CASSGTDRPYEQYF
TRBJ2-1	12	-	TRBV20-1	CSARDKETAHFF
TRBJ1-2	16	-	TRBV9	CASSVKAGTGFGGYTF
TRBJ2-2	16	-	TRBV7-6	CASSPGWQGHTGELFF
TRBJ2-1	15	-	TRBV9	CASTPLTGNYNEQFF
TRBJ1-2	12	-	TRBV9	CASSLGQTGYTF